The 6 T cell receptor beta chains reported below all come from one sample, sequenced in a study of metastatic and nonmetastatic thyroid tumors. All patients were treatment-naive before thyroid surgery. TCRdb reanalyzed the PCR reads via MiXCR. The sample carries 30,000 to 35,000 clones, about a sixth recorded once. The sample consisted of blood. Receptors originate from a female donor with papillary thyroid cancer or a benign thyroid nodule (not recorded which). Some clones in this sample may be carry-over from other donors' samples.

Worth noting for this clone: Just one base apart from a much larger clone, this may be a read error. This rearrangement joins TRBV9 to TRBJ1-1, with unresolved D. Trimming removed 6 bases at V and 4 bases at J, with 16 bases between. The CDR3 loop spans 14 amino acids. Germline values: CDR1 SGDLS, CDR2 YYNGEE. The DNA of the CDR3 is TGTGCCAGCACCCCGGCAGTGGCGTCCACTGAAGCTTTCTTT. Protein sequence: CASTPAVASTEAFF.

There are many counts of this clone. The chain links TRBV5-6 to TRBJ2-7; either TRBD1 or TRBD2 may fit D (6 bases each). V lost 2 bases and J 6 bases, leaving 12 bases between the germline ends. The CDR3 contains 13 residues. Germline-derived CDR1 and CDR2 are SGHDT and YYEEEE. As DNA, the CDR3 is TGTGCCAGCAGCTTAAGGGGGGCGGCCGAGCAGTACTTC. This translates into CASSLRGAAEQYF.

Many counts were recorded for this clone. V usage is TRBV7-2 and J usage is TRBJ1-1, with D possibly matching TRBD1 (5 bases). CDR3 length: 13 amino acids. The germline V and J ends were trimmed by 8 bases and 4 bases, with 14 bases remaining between them. Germline CDR1 is SGHTA and CDR2 is FQGNSA. The CDR3 protein is CASARGVGTEAFF. CDR3 DNA: TGTGCCAGCGCTCGAGGGGTAGGCACTGAAGCTTTCTTT.

This clone was observed once. The chain employs TRBV11-1 and TRBJ1-2; 8 bases agree with TRBD1. Germline assignment: CDR1 SGHAT and CDR2 FQDESV (reference sequence). The V and J ends lost 1 base and 9 bases, in that order; junction bases with no gene match: 13. This CDR3 is built from 16 residues. The CDR3, as DNA: TGTGCCAGCAGCTTAGTAGTCGTGCAGGGGGCCGGTTGCTACACCTTC. This encodes CASSLVVVQGAGCYTF.

J is TRBJ1-5 and V is TRBV19, with 7 bases fitting TRBD1. The CDR3 is made up of 15 amino acids. The ends lost 7 bases at V and 4 bases at J; junction bases unmatched: 10. Germline CDR1 is LNHDA and CDR2 is SQIVND (reference sequence). CDR3 in amino acids: CASKGAGVSNQPQHF. The CDR3 DNA reads TGTGCCAGTAAGGGGGCAGGGGTTAGTAATCAGCCCCAGCATTTT.

A few counts support this clone. An end of the junction differs from the germline gene, which may be a read error. V usage is TRBV12-3 or TRBV12-4 and J usage is TRBJ2-6, with D unresolved. The CDR3 is 16 amino acids. CDR3 nucleotides: TGTGCCAGCAGTTTTATTAGTGGCTCTGTGGCCAACGTCCTGACTTTC. The encoded protein is CASSFISGSVANVLTF.